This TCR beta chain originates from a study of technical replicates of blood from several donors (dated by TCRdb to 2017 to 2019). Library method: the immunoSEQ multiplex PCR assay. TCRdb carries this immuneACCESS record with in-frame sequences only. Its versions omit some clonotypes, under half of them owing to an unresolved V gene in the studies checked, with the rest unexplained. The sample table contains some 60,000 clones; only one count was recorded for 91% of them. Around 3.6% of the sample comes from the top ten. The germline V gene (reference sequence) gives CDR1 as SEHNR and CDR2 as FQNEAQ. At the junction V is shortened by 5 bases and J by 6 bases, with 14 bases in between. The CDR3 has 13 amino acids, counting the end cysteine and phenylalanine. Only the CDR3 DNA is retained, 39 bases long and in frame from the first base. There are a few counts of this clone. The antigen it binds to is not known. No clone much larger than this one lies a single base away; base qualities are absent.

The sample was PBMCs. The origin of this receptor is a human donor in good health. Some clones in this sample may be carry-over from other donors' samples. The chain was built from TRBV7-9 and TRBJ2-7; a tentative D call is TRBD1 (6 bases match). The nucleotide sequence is TGTGCCAGCAGCCCAATGACCAGGGGCGAGCAGTACTTC. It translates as CASSPMTRGEQYF.